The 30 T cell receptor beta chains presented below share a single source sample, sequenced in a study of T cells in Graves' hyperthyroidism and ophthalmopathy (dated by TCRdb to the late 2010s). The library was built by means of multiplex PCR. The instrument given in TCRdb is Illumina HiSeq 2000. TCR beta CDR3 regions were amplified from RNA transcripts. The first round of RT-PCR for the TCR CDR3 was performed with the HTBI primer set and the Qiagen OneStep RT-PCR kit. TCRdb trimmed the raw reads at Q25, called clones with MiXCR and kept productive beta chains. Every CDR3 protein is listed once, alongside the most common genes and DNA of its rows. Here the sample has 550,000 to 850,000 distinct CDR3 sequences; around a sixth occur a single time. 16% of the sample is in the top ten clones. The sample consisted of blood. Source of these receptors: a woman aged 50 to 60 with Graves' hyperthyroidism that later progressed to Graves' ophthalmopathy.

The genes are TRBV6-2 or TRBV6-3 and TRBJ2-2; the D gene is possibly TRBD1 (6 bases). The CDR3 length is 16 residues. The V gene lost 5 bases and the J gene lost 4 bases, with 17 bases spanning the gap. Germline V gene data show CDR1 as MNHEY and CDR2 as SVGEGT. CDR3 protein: CASSPSGASSTGELFF. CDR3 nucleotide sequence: TGTGCCAGCAGTCCCTCAGGGGCCTCGAGCACCGGGGAGCTGTTTTTT.

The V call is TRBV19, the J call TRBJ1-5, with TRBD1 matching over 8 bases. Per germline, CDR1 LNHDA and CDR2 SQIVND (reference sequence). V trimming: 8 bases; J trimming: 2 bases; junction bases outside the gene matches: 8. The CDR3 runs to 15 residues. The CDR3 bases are TGTGCCAGTGCGTGGACAGGGCTAGGCAATCAGCCCCAGCATTTT. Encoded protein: CASAWTGLGNQPQHF.

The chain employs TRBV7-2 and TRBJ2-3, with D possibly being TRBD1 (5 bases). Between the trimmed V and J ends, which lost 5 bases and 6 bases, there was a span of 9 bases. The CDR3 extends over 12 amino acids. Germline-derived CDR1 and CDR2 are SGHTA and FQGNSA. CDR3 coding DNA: TGTGCCAGCAGCAAACACAGGGATACGCAGTATTTT. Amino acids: CASSKHRDTQYF.

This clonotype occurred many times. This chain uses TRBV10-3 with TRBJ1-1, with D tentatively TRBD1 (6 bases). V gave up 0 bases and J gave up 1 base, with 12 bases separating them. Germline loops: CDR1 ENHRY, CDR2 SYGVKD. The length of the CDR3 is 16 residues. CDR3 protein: CAISESAQGSNTEAFF. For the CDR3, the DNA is TGTGCCATCAGTGAGTCCGCACAGGGATCGAACACTGAAGCTTTCTTT.

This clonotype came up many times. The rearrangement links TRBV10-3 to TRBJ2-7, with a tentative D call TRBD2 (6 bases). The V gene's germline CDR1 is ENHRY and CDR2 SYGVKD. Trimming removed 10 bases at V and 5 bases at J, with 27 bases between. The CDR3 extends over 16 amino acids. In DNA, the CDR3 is TGTGCCACATTCGGGTCTACAGGCGCGTGGGAGGACGAGCAGTACTTC. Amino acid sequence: CATFGSTGAWEDEQYF.

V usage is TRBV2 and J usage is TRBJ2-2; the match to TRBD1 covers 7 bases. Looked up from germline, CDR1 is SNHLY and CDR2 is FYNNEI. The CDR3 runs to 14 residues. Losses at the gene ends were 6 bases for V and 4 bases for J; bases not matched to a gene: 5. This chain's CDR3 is CASRETGITGELFF. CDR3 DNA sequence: TGTGCCAGCAGAGAGACAGGGATCACCGGGGAGCTGTTTTTT.

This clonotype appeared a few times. The CDR3 sequence: CSARPTGSYGYTF. The DNA for the CDR3 is TGCAGTGCTAGACCCACAGGGAGCTATGGCTACACCTTC. This chain connects TRBV20-1 to TRBJ1-2; perhaps TRBD1 as D (6 bases). CDR1 and CDR2 (germline): DFQATT, SNEGSKA (reference sequence). The CDR3 loop spans 13 amino acids. V dropped 2 bases and J dropped 4 bases, with 11 bases sitting between them.

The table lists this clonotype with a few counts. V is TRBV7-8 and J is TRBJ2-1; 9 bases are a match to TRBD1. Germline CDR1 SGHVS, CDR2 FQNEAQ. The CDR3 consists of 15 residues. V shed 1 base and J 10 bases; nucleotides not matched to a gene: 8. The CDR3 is CASSLEGQGRREQFF. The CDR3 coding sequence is TGTGCCAGCAGCTTAGAAGGACAGGGGAGGAGGGAGCAGTTCTTC.

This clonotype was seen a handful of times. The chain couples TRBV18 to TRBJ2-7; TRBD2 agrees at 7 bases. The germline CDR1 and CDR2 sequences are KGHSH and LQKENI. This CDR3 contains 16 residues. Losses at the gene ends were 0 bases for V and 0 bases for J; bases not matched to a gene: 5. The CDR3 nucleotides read TGTGCCAGCTCACCACCGGAGCGGGGCCACTCCTACGAGCAGTACTTC. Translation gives CASSPPERGHSYEQYF.

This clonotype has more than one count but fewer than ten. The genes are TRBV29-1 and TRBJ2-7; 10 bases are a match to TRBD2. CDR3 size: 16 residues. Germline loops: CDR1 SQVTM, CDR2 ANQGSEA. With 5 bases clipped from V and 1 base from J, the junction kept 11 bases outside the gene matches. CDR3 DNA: TGCAGCGTTCTACTAGCGGGAATGGAAACATCCTACGAGCAGTACTTC. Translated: CSVLLAGMETSYEQYF.

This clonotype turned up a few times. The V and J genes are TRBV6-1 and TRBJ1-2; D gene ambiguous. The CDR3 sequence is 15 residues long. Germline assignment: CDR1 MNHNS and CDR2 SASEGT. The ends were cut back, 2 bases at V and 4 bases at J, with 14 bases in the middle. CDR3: CASSELGGASYGYTF. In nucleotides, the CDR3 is TGTGCCAGCAGTGAACTTGGCGGAGCGTCCTATGGCTACACCTTC.

The DNA of the CDR3 is TGCAGCGCAGATGACAAGGGCTATGGCTACACCTTC. Translated, it gives CSADDKGYGYTF. The gene calls are TRBV29-1 and TRBJ1-2; D unresolved. The germline gives CDR1 SQVTM, CDR2 ANQGSEA. There are 12 residues in the CDR3. Trimming cost V 7 bases and J 4 bases, with 13 bases left between them.

DNA of the CDR3: TGCGCCAGCAACGGACAGGGGAGTCAAGAGACCCAGTACTTC. Its translation: CASNGQGSQETQYF. J is TRBJ2-5 and V is TRBV5-1; TRBD1 matches at 9 bases. The CDR3 runs to 14 residues. J was trimmed by 2 bases and V by 6 bases; bases with no gene match: 5. Germline CDR1 is SGHRS and CDR2 is YFSETQ.

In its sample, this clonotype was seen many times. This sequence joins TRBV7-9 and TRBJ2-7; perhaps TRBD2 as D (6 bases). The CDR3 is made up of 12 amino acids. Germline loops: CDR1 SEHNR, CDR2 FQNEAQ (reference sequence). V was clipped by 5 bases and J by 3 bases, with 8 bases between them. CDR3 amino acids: CASSPGDYEQYF. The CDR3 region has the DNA TGTGCCAGCAGCCCGGGGGACTACGAGCAGTACTTC.

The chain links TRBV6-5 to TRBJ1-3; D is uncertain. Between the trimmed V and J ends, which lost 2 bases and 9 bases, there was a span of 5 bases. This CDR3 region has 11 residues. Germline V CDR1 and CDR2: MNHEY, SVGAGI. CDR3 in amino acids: CASSYDGTIYF. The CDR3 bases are TGTGCCAGCAGTTACGACGGCACCATATATTTT.

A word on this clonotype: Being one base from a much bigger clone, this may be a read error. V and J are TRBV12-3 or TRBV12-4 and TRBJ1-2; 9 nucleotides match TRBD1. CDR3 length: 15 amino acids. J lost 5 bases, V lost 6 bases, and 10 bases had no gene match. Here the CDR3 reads CASSRHRGRGYGYTF. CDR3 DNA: TGTGCCAGCAGCCGCCACAGGGGGCGTGGATATGGCTACACCTTC.

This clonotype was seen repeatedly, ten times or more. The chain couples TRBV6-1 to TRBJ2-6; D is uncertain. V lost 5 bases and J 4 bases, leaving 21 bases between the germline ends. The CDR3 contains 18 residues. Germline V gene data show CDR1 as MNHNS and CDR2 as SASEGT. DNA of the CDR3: TGTGCCAGCAGTTCTCTCTACCTCGACGGCGCGGGGGCCAACGTCCTGACTTTC. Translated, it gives CASSSLYLDGAGANVLTF.

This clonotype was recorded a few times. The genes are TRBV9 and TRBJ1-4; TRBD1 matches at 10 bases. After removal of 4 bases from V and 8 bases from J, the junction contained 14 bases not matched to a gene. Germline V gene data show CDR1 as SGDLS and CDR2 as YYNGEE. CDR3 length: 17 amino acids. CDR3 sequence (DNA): TGTGCCAGCAGCCCTCCGGGACAGGGGCGTTCTGGGGAAAAACTGTTTTTT. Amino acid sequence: CASSPPGQGRSGEKLFF.

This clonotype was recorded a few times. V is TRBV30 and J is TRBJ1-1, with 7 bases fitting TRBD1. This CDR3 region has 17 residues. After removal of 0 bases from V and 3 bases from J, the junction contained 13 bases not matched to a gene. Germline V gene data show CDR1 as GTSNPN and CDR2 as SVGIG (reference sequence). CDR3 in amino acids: CAWSVDFLDRAYTEAFF. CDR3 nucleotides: TGTGCCTGGAGTGTTGACTTCCTCGACAGGGCCTACACTGAAGCTTTCTTT.

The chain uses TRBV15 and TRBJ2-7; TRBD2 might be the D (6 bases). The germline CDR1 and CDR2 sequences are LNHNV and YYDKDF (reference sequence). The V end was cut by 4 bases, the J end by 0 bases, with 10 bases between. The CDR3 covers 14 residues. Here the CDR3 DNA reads TGTGCCACCAGCACCGGGACTCACTCCTACGAGCAGTACTTC. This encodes CATSTGTHSYEQYF.

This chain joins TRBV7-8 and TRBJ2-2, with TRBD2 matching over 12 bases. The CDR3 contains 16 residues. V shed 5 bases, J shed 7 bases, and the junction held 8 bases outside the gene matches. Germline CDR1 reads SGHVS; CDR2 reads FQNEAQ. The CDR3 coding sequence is TGTGCCAGCAGCATCACTAGCGGGGGGTTTAGCGGGGAGCTGTTTTTT. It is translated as CASSITSGGFSGELFF.

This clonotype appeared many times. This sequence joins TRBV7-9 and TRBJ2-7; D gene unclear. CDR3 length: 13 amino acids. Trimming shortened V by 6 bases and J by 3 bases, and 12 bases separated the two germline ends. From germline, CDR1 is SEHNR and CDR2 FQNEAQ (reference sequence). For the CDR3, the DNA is TGTGCCAGCAGTGCCGGTTCACACTACGAGCAGTACTTC. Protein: CASSAGSHYEQYF.

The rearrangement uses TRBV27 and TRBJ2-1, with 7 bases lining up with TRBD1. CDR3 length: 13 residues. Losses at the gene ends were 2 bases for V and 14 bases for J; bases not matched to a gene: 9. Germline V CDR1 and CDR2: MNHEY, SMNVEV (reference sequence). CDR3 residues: CASSLLLGTAEFF. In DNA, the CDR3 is TGTGCCAGCAGTTTACTATTGGGGACAGCGGAGTTCTTC.

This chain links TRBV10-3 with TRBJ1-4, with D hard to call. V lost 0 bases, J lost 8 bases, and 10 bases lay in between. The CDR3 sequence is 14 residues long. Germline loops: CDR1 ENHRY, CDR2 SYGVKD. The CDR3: CAISESVSREKLFF. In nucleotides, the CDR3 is TGTGCCATCAGTGAGTCGGTCAGTCGGGAAAAACTGTTTTTT.

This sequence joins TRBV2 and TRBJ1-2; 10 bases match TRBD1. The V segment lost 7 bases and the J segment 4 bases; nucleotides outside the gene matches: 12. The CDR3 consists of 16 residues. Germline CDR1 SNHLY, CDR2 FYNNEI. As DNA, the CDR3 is TGTGCCAGCAACCCAAGACAGGGGGCGCGGGGCTATGGCTACACCTTC. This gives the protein CASNPRQGARGYGYTF.

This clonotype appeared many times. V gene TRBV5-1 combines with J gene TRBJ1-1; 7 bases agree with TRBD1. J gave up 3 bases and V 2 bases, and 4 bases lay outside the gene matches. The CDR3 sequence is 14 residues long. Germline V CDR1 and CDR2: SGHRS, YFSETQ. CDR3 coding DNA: TGCGCCAGCAGCTTTCGGCAGGGGGACACTGAAGCTTTCTTT. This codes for CASSFRQGDTEAFF.

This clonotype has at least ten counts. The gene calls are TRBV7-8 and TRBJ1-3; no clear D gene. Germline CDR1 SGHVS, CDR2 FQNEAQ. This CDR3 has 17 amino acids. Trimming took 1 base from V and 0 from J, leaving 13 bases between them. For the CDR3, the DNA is TGTGCCAGCAGCTTAGTGGTCCAGGCGAGCTCTGGAAACACCATATATTTT. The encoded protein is CASSLVVQASSGNTIYF. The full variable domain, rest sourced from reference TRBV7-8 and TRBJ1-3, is GAGVSQSPRYKVAKRGQDVALRCDPISGHVSLFWYQQALGQGPEFLTYFQNEAQLDKSGLPSDRFFAERPEGSVSTLKIQRTQQEDSAVYLCASSLVVQASSGNTIYFGEGSWLTVV.

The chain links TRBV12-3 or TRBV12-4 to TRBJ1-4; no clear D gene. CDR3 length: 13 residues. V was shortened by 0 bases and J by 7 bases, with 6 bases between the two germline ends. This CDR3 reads CASSLALVEKLFF. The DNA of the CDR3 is TGTGCCAGCAGTTTAGCGCTCGTTGAAAAACTGTTTTTT.

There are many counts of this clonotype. The CDR3 region has the DNA TGTGCCAGCATGGGGAAAGGGAGGGTGAACACTGAAGCTTTCTTT. Amino acid sequence: CASMGKGRVNTEAFF. The chain recombines TRBV12-3 or TRBV12-4 with TRBJ1-1; D unresolved. V dropped 7 bases and J dropped 0 bases, with 15 bases sitting between them. This CDR3 comprises 15 residues.

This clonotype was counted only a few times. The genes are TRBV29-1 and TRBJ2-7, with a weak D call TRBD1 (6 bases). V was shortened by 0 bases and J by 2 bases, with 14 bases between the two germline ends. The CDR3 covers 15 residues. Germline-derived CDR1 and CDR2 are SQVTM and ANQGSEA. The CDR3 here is CSVEDPAGATYEQYF. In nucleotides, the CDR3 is TGCAGCGTTGAAGACCCGGCAGGGGCGACCTACGAGCAGTACTTC.